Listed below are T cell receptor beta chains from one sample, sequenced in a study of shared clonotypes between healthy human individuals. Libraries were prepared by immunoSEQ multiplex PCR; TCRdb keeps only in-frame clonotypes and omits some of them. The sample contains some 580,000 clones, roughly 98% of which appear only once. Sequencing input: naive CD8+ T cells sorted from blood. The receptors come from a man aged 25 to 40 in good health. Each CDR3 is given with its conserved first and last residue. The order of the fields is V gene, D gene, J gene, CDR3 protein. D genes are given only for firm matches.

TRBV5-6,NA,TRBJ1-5,CASSVGENLNQPQHF
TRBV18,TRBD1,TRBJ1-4,CASSPDRARKLFF
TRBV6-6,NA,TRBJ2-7,CASSTPEATYEQYF
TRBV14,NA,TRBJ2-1,CASSLRANIDAEQFF
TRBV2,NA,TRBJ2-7,CASTFGSEQYF
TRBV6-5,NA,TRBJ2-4,CASSPVGLAKNIQYF
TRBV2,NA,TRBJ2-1,CASSGRGQFF
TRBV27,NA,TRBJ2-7,CASSLRGLYEQYF
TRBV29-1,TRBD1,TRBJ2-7,CSVEGDRVSSYEQYF
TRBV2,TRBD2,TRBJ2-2,CASGGTGLAANTGELFF
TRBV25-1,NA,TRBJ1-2,CASSEYGGRYGYTF
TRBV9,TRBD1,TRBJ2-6,CASSVGPTGAGANVLTF
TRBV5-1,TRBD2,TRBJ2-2,CASSQSLAGENTGELFF
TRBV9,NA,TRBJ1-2,CASSQWGTAPSF
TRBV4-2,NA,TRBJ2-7,CASSHPSGTLGGDYEQYF
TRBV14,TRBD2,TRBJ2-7,CASSPIAGVAYEQYF
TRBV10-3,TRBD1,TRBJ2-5,CAISGGPGQGKETQYF
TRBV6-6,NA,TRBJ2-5,CASSPWGEAQYF
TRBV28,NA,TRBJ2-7,CASRTQGYPLEQYF
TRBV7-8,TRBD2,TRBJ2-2,CASSLPSSGGRDTGELFF
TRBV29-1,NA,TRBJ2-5,CSVLIETQYF
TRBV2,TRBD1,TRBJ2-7,CASSKTGTGTYEQYF
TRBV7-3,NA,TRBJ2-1,CASSPNHNNEQFF
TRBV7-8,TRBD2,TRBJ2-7,CASSLSLAGISYEQYF
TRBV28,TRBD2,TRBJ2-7,CASSPGTSGTYEQYF
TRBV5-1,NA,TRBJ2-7,CASSFDKAGYEQYF
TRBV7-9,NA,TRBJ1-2,CASSGDRGNYGYTF
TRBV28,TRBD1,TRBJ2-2,CASRPGQFPGELFF
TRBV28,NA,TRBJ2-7,CASSFRVGQSEQYF
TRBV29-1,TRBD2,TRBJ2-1,CSVPAADLAAYNEQFF
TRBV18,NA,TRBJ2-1,CASSGGGNEQFF
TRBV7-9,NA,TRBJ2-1,CASSLRGVELYNEQFF
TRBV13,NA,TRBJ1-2,CASSLGQGIYGYTF
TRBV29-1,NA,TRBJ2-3,CSVALTAGGTDTQYF
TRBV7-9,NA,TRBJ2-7,CASSNDFDRTTYEQYF
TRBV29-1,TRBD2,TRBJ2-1,CSVQGLAGAVSSYNEQFF
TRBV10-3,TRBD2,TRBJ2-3,CAISESEREGTDTQYF
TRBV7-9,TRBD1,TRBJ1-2,CASSAQGWQNYGYTF
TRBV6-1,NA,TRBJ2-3,CASSEARDFLGDTQYF
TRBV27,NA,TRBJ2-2,CASSLGGGGELFF
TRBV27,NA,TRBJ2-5,CASSLLLGREETQYF
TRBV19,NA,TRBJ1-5,CASSIGSGQPQHF